What follows are 10 T cell receptor beta chains derived from one specimen sequenced in a study of Graves' ophthalmopathy and Graves' hyperthyroidism. The sequenced template was RNA, covering the TCR beta CDR3 region. Investigators did first-round RT-PCR with HTBI primers, then second-round multiplex PCR. TCRdb re-derived calls from the multiplex PCR reads in MiXCR, one entry per CDR3 protein. The sample includes hundreds of thousands of distinct CDR3 sequences, roughly 21% seen only once; the top ten take around 3%. The sequenced sample was peripheral blood. Every receptor here comes from a woman between 18 and 29 years old with stable Graves' hyperthyroidism.

The gene calls are TRBV12-3 or TRBV12-4 and TRBJ2-4, with TRBD2 matching 9 bases. The CDR3 length is 16 residues. The J segment lost 6 bases and the V segment lost 1 base, leaving 7 bases of the junction unmatched. Here the CDR3 DNA reads TGTGCCAGCAGTTTAGACCCGACTAGCGGTTTAAACATTCAGTACTTC. This sequence encodes CASSLDPTSGLNIQYF.

The chain is built from TRBV28 and TRBJ1-2; D is unresolved. Germline V lookup: CDR1 MDHEN, CDR2 SYDVKM. Trimming stripped 8 bases from V and 1 base from J, with 11 bases between. The CDR3 has 13 amino acids. CDR3 nucleotide sequence: TGTGCCAGCCTGGACGGCAGTAACTATGGCTACACCTTC. This translates into CASLDGSNYGYTF.

This clonotype was counted many times. The chain's CDR3 is CASSTGTSNRDEQYF. The CDR3 DNA sequence: TGTGCCAGCAGCACCGGGACTAGCAATAGGGACGAGCAGTACTTC. The gene calls are TRBV3-1 and TRBJ2-7, with 9 bases lining up with TRBD2. Per germline, CDR1 LGHDT and CDR2 YNNKEL (reference sequence). V shed 5 bases and J 5 bases; nucleotides not matched to a gene: 10. The CDR3 extends over 15 amino acids.

This clonotype was seen many times. V gene TRBV19 combines with J gene TRBJ2-2, with D perhaps given as TRBD1 or TRBD2 (5 bases each). CDR3 length: 15 residues. CDR1 and CDR2 from the germline V gene are LNHDA and SQIVND (reference sequence). Trimming removed 7 bases at V and 4 bases at J, with 16 bases between. The CDR3 here is CASTEGRIRTGELFF. As DNA, the CDR3 is TGTGCCAGTACCGAGGGGCGGATCCGCACCGGGGAGCTGTTTTTT.

This chain connects TRBV5-1 to TRBJ2-7; TRBD1 aligns across 10 bases. Germline loops: CDR1 SGHRS, CDR2 YFSETQ. The CDR3 consists of 15 residues. V was clipped by 3 bases and J by 4 bases; unmatched bases: 7. In DNA form, the CDR3 reads TGCGCCAGCAGCTCCGGGACAGGGGATTGGTACGAGCAGTACTTC. This gives the protein CASSSGTGDWYEQYF.

The table lists this clonotype with many counts. This chain uses TRBV6-1 with TRBJ2-5; a possible D gene is TRBD1 (5 bases). V lost 6 bases to trimming and J lost 5 bases, with 13 bases between them. Germline V lookup: CDR1 MNHNS, CDR2 SASEGT. This CDR3 contains 13 residues. Written as DNA, the CDR3 is TGTGCCAGCAGAGGGGATGTGGCCGAGACCCAGTACTTC. Protein product: CASRGDVAETQYF.

There are many counts of this clonotype. The gene calls are TRBV29-1 and TRBJ2-5, with a weak D call TRBD2 (5 bases). The V end lost 7 bases, the J end lost 2 bases, and 14 bases lay between the germline ends. Per the germline V gene, CDR1 is SQVTM and CDR2 is ANQGSEA. There are 13 residues in the CDR3. The CDR3 coding sequence is TGCAGCGCTAGAGGACTCGCGCAAGAGACCCAGTACTTC. Its protein product is CSARGLAQETQYF.

The table lists this clonotype with many counts. The chain couples TRBV25-1 to TRBJ2-7; D remains ambiguous. This CDR3 spans 14 amino acids. Trimming removed 3 bases from V and 5 bases from J, with 14 bases in between. Germline V lookup: CDR1 MGHDK, CDR2 SYGVNS. The CDR3 region has the DNA TGTGCCAGCAGTGATCCCCTTGGAGTTAACGAGCAGTACTTC. Protein product: CASSDPLGVNEQYF.

This clonotype has a handful of counts. V usage is TRBV14 and J usage is TRBJ2-7; 9 positions agree with TRBD1. CDR1 and CDR2 from the germline V gene are SGHDN and FVKESK. The CDR3 extends over 15 amino acids. With V trimmed by 3 bases and J by 3 bases, 6 bases remained unmatched. CDR3 sequence reads: CASSHGTGSFYEQYF. DNA of the CDR3: TGTGCCAGCAGCCACGGGACAGGGTCCTTCTACGAGCAGTACTTC.

Many counts were recorded for this clonotype. The chain employs TRBV15 and TRBJ1-2; D is uncertain. The germline CDR1 and CDR2 sequences are LNHNV and YYDKDF (reference sequence). Trimming cost V 0 bases and J 5 bases, with 4 bases left between them. The CDR3 extends over 12 amino acids. The CDR3 DNA follows: TGTGCCACCAGCAGAGAGGCTTATGGCTACACCTTC. It encodes CATSREAYGYTF.